This T cell receptor (beta chain) was captured by sequencing in a study of blood T cell repertoires in COVID-19. Looking at the study overall: Some COVID-19 samples were acute and others convalescent; all came from the United States, Italy and Spain. Nucleic acid was either cDNA or gDNA, and it came from T cells, B-cell-depleted T cells, or PBMCs.

CDR1 is SGHRS, CDR2 YFSETQ, per germline. Between the trimmed V and J ends, which lost 4 bases and 5 bases, there was a span of 18 bases. This CDR3 has 15 residues. In the source study's methods: Reference gene primer amplification gave estimated nucleated cell counts. Using immunoSEQ multiplex PCR, the repertoire was profiled, and TCRdb retains in-frame clones only, with some absent. V and J calls and clone size are those listed in that table; D and trimming were worked out from the DNA. The data contain 150,000 or so clones, around four fifths of them singletons. This TCR was recovered from a woman between 40 and 50 years old with active or convalescent COVID-19. Sequencing input: peripheral blood. The chain has TRBV5-1 and TRBJ1-2; unclear D gene. This chain's CDR3 is CASSPRSLAAYGYTF. CDR3 bases: TGCGCCAGCAGCCCGAGGTCACTTGCGGCTTATGGCTACACCTTC.